What follows describes a single T cell receptor beta chain. The antigen is not known. The data derive from a study of cytomegalovirus exposure and HLA in healthy donors. General study results and limits: A few CMV-associated chains proved CMV antigen-specific in vitro. Earlier analysis yielded a pattern in which most TCR beta V segments were productive about 90% or about 30% of the time.

The CDR3 runs to 16 residues. Germline CDR1 and CDR2: SQVTM and ANQGSEA. Trimming left V 1 base short and J 4 bases short, with 19 bases between. PCR was performed using 60 Vbeta and 13 Jbeta primers. Profiling relied on immunoSEQ multiplex PCR, and the TCRdb table lists in-frame clones only, not all of them. The profile shows about 110,000 clones, roughly 73% of them singletons. This receptor was taken from a man in his forties in good health and CMV-seronegative. This chain joins TRBV29-1 and TRBJ1-2; possible D gene TRBD1, 5 bases. The sample taken for sequencing was PBMCs. The CDR3 coding sequence is TGCAGCGTTGAAGTGGTACCAGGGAACTGGGCCTATGGCTACACCTTC. It translates to CSVEVVPGNWAYGYTF.